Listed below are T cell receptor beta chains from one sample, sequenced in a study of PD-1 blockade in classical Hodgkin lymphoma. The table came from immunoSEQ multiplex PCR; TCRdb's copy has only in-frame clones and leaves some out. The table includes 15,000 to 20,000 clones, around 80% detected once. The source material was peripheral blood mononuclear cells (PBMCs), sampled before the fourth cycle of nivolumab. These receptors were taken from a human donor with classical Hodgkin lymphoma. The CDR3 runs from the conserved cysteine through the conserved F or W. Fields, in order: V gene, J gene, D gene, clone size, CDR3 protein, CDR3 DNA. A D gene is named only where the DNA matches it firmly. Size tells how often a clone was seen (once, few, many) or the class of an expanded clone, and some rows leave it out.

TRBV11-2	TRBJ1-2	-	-	CASSLGTIYGYTF	TGTGCCAGCAGCTTAGGCACAATCTATGGCTACACCTTC
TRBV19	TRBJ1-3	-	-	CASSTLGVGSGNTIYF	TGTGCCAGTAGTACTCTTGGTGTGGGCTCTGGAAACACCATATATTTT
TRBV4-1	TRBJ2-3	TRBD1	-	CASSQDRTGGTDTQYF	TGCGCCAGCAGCCAAGATCGGACAGGGGGCACAGATACGCAGTATTTT
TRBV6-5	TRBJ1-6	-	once	CASTGSGNSPLHF	TGTGCCAGCACGGGCTCGGGGAATTCACCCCTCCACTTT
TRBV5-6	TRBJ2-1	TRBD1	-	CASSLGDRANEQFF	TGTGCCAGCAGCTTGGGGGACAGGGCCAATGAGCAGTTCTTC
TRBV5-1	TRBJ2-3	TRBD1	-	CASSLAIGQGAQNTQYF	TGCGCCAGCAGCTTGGCCATCGGACAGGGGGCTCAAAATACGCAGTATTTT
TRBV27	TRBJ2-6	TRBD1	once	CASRADRLDSGANVLTF	TGTGCCAGCAGGGCGGACAGGCTAGACTCTGGGGCCAACGTCCTGACTTTC
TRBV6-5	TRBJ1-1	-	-	CASSYSGGTTEAFF	TGTGCCAGCAGTTACTCCGGGGGGACGACTGAAGCTTTCTTT
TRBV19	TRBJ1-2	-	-	CASSFGTNYGYTF	TGTGCCAGTAGTTTCGGGACAAACTATGGCTACACCTTC
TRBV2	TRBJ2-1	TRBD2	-	CASSVERGGHNEQFF	TGTGCCAGCAGTGTGGAGCGGGGGGGCCACAATGAGCAGTTCTTC
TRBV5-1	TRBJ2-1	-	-	CASRLDGGSYNEQFF	TGCGCCAGCAGGTTGGATGGAGGGTCCTACAATGAGCAGTTCTTC
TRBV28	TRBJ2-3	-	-	CASSLLNRVDTQYF	TGTGCCAGCAGTTTACTTAATCGGGTAGATACGCAGTATTTT
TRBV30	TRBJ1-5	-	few	CAWSEGIQQPQHF	TGTGCCTGGAGCGAGGGTATACAACAGCCCCAGCATTTT
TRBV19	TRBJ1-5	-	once	CASSSVTGPQHF	TGTGCCAGTAGTTCCGTGACAGGGCCCCAGCATTTT
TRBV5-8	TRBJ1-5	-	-	CASSLTFSNQPQHF	TGTGCCAGCAGCTTGACATTTAGCAATCAGCCCCAGCATTTT
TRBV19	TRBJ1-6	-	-	CASSRPQTGAYNSPLHF	TGTGCCAGTAGCCGACCCCAAACAGGAGCGTATAATTCACCCCTCCACTTT
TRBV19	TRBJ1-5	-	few	CASSINTLGSNQPQHF	TGTGCCAGTAGTATTAACACGTTAGGCAGCAATCAGCCCCAGCATTTT
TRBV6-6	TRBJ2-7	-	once	CASSVGAGLSYEQYF	TGTGCCAGCAGCGTAGGGGCCGGGTTGAGCTACGAGCAGTACTTC
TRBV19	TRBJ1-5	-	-	CASSVPNQPQHF	TGTGCCAGTAGTGTACCCAATCAGCCCCAGCATTTT
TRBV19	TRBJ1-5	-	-	CASSTPGAPNQPQHF	TGTGCCAGTAGTACCCCAGGGGCCCCCAATCAGCCCCAGCATTTT
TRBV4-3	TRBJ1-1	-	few	CASSQGLFSGTEAFF	TGCGCCAGCAGCCAAGGTTTGTTCTCGGGGACTGAAGCTTTCTTT
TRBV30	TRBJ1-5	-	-	CAWSGGNDQPQHF	TGTGCCTGGAGTGGGGGGAATGATCAGCCCCAGCATTTT
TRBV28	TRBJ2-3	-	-	CASSIVQGVADTQYF	TGTGCCAGCAGTATCGTACAGGGCGTCGCAGATACGCAGTATTTT
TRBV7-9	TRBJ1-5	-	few	CASSLGINQPQHF	TGTGCCAGCAGCTTAGGGATCAATCAGCCCCAGCATTTT
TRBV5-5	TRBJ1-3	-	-	CASSLDGAAGNTIYF	TGTGCCAGCAGCTTAGACGGTGCGGCTGGAAACACCATATATTTT
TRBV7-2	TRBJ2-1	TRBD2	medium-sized	CASSLPQREALSYNEQFF	TGTGCCAGCAGCTTACCCCAGCGGGAGGCCCTCTCCTACAATGAGCAGTTCTTC
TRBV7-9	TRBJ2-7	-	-	CASSAYIYEQYF	TGTGCCAGCAGCGCCTACATCTACGAGCAGTACTTC
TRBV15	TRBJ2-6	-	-	CATSSKFWAGASGANVLTF	TGTGCCACCAGCTCAAAGTTCTGGGCGGGGGCCTCTGGGGCCAACGTCCTGACTTTC
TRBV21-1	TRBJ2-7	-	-	CASSKVFLGGGGYEQYF	TGTGCCAGCAGCAAAGTCTTTTTAGGGGGAGGGGGTTACGAGCAGTACTTC
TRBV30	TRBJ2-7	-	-	CAWAPGGAGYEQYF	TGTGCCTGGGCCCCTGGGGGGGCGGGCTACGAGCAGTACTTC
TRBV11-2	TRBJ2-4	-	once	CASSLDGGIDIQYF	TGTGCCAGCAGCTTAGATGGGGGGATCGACATTCAGTACTTC
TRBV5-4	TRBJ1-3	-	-	CASSLGSSGNTIYF	TGTGCCAGCAGCTTGGGCAGCTCTGGAAACACCATATATTTT
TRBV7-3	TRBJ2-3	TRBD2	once	CASSLLPTTSGRAGSTDTQYF	TGTGCCAGCAGCTTACTCCCCACCACTAGCGGGAGGGCCGGGAGCACAGATACGCAGTATTTT
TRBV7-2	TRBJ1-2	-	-	CASSLSLNGYTF	TGTGCCAGCAGCTTATCTTTGAACGGCTACACCTTC
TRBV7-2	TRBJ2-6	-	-	CASRSPGSSPNSGANVLTF	TGTGCCAGCAGATCCCCTGGGAGCAGCCCAAACTCTGGGGCCAACGTCCTGACTTTC
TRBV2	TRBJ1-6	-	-	CVINDGNSPLHF	TGCGTTATAAACGACGGGAATTCACCCCTCCACTTT
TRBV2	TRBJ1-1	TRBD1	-	CASSEWRQGYSSFF	TGTGCCAGCAGTGAATGGAGACAGGGATATTCTTCTTTCTTT
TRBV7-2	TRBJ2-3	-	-	CATTHRGGFTDTQYF	TGTGCCACCACGCACAGGGGAGGGTTCACAGATACGCAGTATTTT
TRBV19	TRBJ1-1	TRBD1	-	CASSPRDRGHIGAFF	TGTGCCAGTAGTCCCCGGGACAGGGGACATATTGGGGCTTTCTTT
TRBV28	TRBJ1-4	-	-	CASSFQQAGIGEKLFF	TGTGCCAGCAGTTTCCAACAGGCGGGCATCGGCGAAAAACTGTTTTTT
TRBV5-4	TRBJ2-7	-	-	CASSPVGSSPSYEQYF	TGTGCCAGCAGCCCGGTGGGGAGTTCACCCTCCTACGAGCAGTACTTC
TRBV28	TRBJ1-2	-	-	CASSLTTNYGYTF	TGTGCCAGCAGCCTGACAACTAACTATGGCTACACCTTC
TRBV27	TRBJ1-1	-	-	CASSLVGDTEAFF	TGTGCCAGCAGTTTGGTTGGAGACACTGAAGCTTTCTTT
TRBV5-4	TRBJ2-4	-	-	CASSFRGDIQYF	TGTGCCAGCAGCTTTAGGGGGGACATTCAGTACTTC
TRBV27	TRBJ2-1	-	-	CASREGGGTYNEQFF	TGTGCCAGCAGAGAGGGGGGGGGAACCTACAATGAGCAGTTCTTC
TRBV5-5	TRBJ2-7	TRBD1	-	CASSPAAGTGGYEQYF	TGTGCCAGCAGCCCTGCTGCCGGGACAGGGGGTTACGAGCAGTACTTC